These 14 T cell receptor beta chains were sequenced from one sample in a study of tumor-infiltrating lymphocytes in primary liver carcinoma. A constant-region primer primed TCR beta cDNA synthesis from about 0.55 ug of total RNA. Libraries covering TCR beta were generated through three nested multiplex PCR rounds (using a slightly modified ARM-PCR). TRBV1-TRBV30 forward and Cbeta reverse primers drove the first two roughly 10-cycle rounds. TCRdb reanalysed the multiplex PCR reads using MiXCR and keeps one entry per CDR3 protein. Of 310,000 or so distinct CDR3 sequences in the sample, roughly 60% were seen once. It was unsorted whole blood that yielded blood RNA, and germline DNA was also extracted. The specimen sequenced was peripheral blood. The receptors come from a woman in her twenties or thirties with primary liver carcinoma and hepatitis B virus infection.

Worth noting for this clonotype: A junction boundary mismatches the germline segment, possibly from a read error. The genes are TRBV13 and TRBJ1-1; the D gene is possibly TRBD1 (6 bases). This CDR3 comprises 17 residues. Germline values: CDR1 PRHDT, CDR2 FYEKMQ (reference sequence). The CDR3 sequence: CASSLGGSGIGGTEDFF. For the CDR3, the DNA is TGTGCCAGCAGCCTAGGAGGGTCTGGTATTGGGGGCACTGAAGATTTCTTT.

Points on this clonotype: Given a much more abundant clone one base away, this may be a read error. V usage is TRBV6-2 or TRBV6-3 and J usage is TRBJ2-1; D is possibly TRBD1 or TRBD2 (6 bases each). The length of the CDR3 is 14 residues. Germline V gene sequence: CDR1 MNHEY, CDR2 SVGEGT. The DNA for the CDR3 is TGTGCCAGCACCTTGGGCGGGACAAACAATAAGCAGTTCTTC. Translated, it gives CASTLGGTNNKQFF.

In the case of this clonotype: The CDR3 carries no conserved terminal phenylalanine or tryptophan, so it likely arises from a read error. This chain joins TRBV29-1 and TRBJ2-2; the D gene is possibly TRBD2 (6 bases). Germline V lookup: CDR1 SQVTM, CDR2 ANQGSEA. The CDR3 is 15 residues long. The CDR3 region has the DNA TGCAGCGCTCGAACGGGGGTGGGGAACACCGGAGAGCTGTTTTCT. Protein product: CSARTGVGNTGELFS.

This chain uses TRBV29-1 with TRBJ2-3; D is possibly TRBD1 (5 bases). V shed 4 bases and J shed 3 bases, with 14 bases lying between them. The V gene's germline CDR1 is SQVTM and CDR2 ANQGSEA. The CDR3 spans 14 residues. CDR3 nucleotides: TGCAGCGTTGGGGGCAGGGTGGGGACAGATACGCAGTATTTT. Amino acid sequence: CSVGGRVGTDTQYF.

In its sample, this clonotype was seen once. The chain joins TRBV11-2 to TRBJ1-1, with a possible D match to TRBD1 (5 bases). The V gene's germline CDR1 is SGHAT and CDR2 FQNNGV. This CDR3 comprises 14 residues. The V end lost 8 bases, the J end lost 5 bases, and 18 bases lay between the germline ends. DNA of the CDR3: TGTGCCAGCGACCCAACCGGGACGAAGACTGAAGCTTTCTTT. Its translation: CASDPTGTKTEAFF.

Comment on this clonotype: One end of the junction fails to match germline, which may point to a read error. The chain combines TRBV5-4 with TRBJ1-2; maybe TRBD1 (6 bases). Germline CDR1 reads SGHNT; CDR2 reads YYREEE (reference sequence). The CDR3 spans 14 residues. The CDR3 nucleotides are TGTGCCAACAGCGATCCGACAGGCAGCCGTGGCTACACCTTC. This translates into CANSDPTGSRGYTF.

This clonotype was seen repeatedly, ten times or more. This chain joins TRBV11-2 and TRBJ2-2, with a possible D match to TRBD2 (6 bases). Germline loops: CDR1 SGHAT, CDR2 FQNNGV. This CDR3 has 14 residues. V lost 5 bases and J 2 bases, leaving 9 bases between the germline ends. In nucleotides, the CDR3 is TGTGCCAGCAGCATTAGCGGTAACACCGGGGAGCTGTTTTTT. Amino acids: CASSISGNTGELFF.

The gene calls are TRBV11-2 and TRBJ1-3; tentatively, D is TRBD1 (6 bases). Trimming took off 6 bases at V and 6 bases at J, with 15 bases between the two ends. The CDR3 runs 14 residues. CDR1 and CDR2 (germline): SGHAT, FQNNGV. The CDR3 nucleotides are TGTGCCAGCAGATACACAGGGACTGTAAACACCATATATTTT. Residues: CASRYTGTVNTIYF. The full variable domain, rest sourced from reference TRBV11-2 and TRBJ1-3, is EAGVAQSPRYKIIEKRQSVAFWCNPISGHATLYWYQQILGQGPKLLIQFQNNGVVDDSQLPKDRFSAERLKGVDSTLKIQPAKLEDSAVYLCASRYTGTVNTIYFGEGSWLTVV.

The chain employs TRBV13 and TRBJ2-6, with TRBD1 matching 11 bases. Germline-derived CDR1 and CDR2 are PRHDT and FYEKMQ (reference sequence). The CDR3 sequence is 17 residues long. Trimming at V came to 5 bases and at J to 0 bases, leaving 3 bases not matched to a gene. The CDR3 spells CASSLDRGLSGANVLTF. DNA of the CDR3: TGTGCCAGCAGCCTGGACAGGGGGCTCTCTGGGGCCAACGTCCTGACTTTC.

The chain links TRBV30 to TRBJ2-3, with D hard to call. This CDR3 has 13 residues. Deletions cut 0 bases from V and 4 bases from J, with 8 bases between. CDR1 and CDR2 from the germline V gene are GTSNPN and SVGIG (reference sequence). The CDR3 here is CAWSVLWADTQYF. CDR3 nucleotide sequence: TGTGCCTGGAGTGTACTATGGGCAGATACGCAGTATTTT.

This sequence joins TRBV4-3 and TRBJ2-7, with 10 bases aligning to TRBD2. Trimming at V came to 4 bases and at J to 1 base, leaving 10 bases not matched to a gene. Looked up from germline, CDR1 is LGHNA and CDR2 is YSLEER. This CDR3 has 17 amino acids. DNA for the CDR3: TGCGCCAGCAGCCGATTTAAACGACTAGCGGGTTCCTACGAGCAGTACTTC. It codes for CASSRFKRLAGSYEQYF.

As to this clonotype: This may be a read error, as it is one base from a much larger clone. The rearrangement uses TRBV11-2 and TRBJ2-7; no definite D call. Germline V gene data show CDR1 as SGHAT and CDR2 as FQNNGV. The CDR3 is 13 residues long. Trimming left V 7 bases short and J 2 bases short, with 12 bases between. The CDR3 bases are TGTGCCAGCAACTCGATTGGGACCTACGAGCAGTACTTC. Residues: CASNSIGTYEQYF.

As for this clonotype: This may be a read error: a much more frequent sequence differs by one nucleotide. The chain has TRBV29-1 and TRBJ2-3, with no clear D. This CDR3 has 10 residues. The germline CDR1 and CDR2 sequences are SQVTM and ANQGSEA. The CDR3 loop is CSVDLDMQYF. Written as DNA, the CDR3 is TGCAGCGTTGATTTAGATATGCAGTATTTT.

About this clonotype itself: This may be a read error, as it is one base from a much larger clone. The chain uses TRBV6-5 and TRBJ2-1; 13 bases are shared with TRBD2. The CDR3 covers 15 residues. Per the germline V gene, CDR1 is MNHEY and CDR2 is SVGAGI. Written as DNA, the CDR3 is TGTACCAGCAGTTGGACTAGCGGGAGTACGAATGAGCAGTTCTTC. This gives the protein CTSSWTSGSTNEQFF.